Listed below are T cell receptor beta chains from one sample, sequenced in a study of blood T cell repertoires in COVID-19. TCRdb's table, derived via immunoSEQ multiplex PCR, lists solely in-frame clones and lacks some. The table includes approximately 270,000 clones, roughly 90% detected once. Material: peripheral blood. These receptor sequences come from a man in his thirties or forties with acute or convalescent COVID-19. CDR3s leave out the opening cysteine and the closing phenylalanine or tryptophan. Fields, in order: CDR3 protein, J gene, V gene.

CDR3 protein: ASSLVPGGNSPLH
J gene: TRBJ1-6
V gene: TRBV5-1

CDR3 protein: ASSLGQWYGYT
J gene: TRBJ1-2
V gene: TRBV6-5

CDR3 protein: ASSKDRKAGTVNEQF
J gene: TRBJ2-1
V gene: TRBV21-1

CDR3 protein: ASSPPSGLAGGRSTDTQY
J gene: TRBJ2-3
V gene: TRBV2

CDR3 protein: AIKASGQTTDTQY
J gene: TRBJ2-3
V gene: TRBV10-3

CDR3 protein: ASSFQGGGTEAF
J gene: TRBJ1-1
V gene: TRBV11-1

CDR3 protein: ASSHLHRGSNQPQH
J gene: TRBJ1-5
V gene: TRBV4-1

CDR3 protein: ASSLASGYEQY
J gene: TRBJ2-7
V gene: TRBV12-3/TRBV12-4

CDR3 protein: ASTPRRLGLKGSSYNSPLH
J gene: TRBJ1-6
V gene: TRBV28

CDR3 protein: ASSGMAREDYGYT
J gene: TRBJ1-2
V gene: TRBV18

CDR3 protein: ASSPRDRWNIQY
J gene: TRBJ2-4
V gene: TRBV3-1/TRBV3-2

CDR3 protein: ASPKTGQGRTDTQY
J gene: TRBJ2-3
V gene: TRBV28

CDR3 protein: ASTRGFGTDINTGELF
J gene: TRBJ2-2
V gene: TRBV7-9

CDR3 protein: ASSFDDRNLQY
J gene: TRBJ2-7
V gene: TRBV6-6

CDR3 protein: ASSELGDTEY
J gene: TRBJ2-5
V gene: TRBV2

CDR3 protein: AISSGLAGLNEQF
J gene: TRBJ2-1
V gene: TRBV10-3

CDR3 protein: ASSISAGNQPQH
J gene: TRBJ1-5
V gene: TRBV19

CDR3 protein: ASSATHGSGYT
J gene: TRBJ1-2
V gene: TRBV6-4

CDR3 protein: ASSLISSNQPQH
J gene: TRBJ1-5
V gene: TRBV28

CDR3 protein: ASSFLFGLTYGYT
J gene: TRBJ1-2
V gene: TRBV28

CDR3 protein: ASSPTGTGGSGNTIY
J gene: TRBJ1-3
V gene: TRBV28

CDR3 protein: ASSPDRGETQY
J gene: TRBJ2-5
V gene: TRBV7-3

CDR3 protein: ASSARTATFGANVLT
J gene: TRBJ2-6
V gene: TRBV6-1

CDR3 protein: ASSPTGETNEQF
J gene: TRBJ2-1
V gene: TRBV7-3

CDR3 protein: ASSWEALAGYT
J gene: TRBJ1-2
V gene: TRBV28

CDR3 protein: ASSHYVGGSYNEQF
J gene: TRBJ2-1
V gene: TRBV4-1

CDR3 protein: ASSLVRGGYAF
J gene: TRBJ1-1
V gene: TRBV11-3

CDR3 protein: ASSDLQGNNSPLH
J gene: TRBJ1-6
V gene: TRBV25-1

CDR3 protein: ASSFDTEAF
J gene: TRBJ1-1
V gene: TRBV7-9

CDR3 protein: ASRASGSSYEQY
J gene: TRBJ2-7
V gene: TRBV28

CDR3 protein: ASGMPGLRRSGELF
J gene: TRBJ2-2
V gene: TRBV28

CDR3 protein: ASSIARGSYNEQF
J gene: TRBJ2-1
V gene: TRBV19

CDR3 protein: ASSLEAGRNTIY
J gene: TRBJ1-3
V gene: TRBV5-1

CDR3 protein: ASTDRGYEQY
J gene: TRBJ2-7
V gene: TRBV28

CDR3 protein: ASSPGGRASTYEQY
J gene: TRBJ2-7
V gene: TRBV4-1

CDR3 protein: ASSLTGRLGDSPLH
J gene: TRBJ1-6
V gene: TRBV7-3

CDR3 protein: ASSRPIRTGQNNEQF
J gene: TRBJ2-1
V gene: TRBV28

CDR3 protein: ASGRGWTDTQY
J gene: TRBJ2-3
V gene: TRBV6-5

CDR3 protein: ASSRLSTTNEKLF
J gene: TRBJ1-4
V gene: TRBV4-2

CDR3 protein: ASAHNYRSQETQY
J gene: TRBJ2-5
V gene: TRBV2

CDR3 protein: ASSLWGPYGYT
J gene: TRBJ1-2
V gene: TRBV28

CDR3 protein: ASSLKGRTEAF
J gene: TRBJ1-1
V gene: TRBV11-3

CDR3 protein: ASSFRGAKNIQY
J gene: TRBJ2-4
V gene: TRBV27

CDR3 protein: APVPGHLGAF
J gene: TRBJ1-1
V gene: TRBV6-4

CDR3 protein: AISEPRLAGRQETQY
J gene: TRBJ2-5
V gene: TRBV10-3

CDR3 protein: ASSQGLAYPDTQY
J gene: TRBJ2-3
V gene: TRBV4-1

CDR3 protein: ASSTRTGRGVNIQY
J gene: TRBJ2-4
V gene: TRBV28

CDR3 protein: ASSLRDYGYT
J gene: TRBJ1-2
V gene: TRBV19

CDR3 protein: ASSPRGGLDTEAF
J gene: TRBJ1-1
V gene: TRBV7-2

CDR3 protein: ASSPHGGRGEAF
J gene: TRBJ1-1
V gene: TRBV9

CDR3 protein: ASSLVRGRSHEQY
J gene: TRBJ2-7
V gene: TRBV7-3

CDR3 protein: ASSQEWQGTNYGYT
J gene: TRBJ1-2
V gene: TRBV4-1

CDR3 protein: ASSLGLVSHDTQY
J gene: TRBJ2-3
V gene: TRBV7-9

CDR3 protein: ASSKGKGYPRNEQF
J gene: TRBJ2-1
V gene: TRBV21-1

CDR3 protein: ASSSDRIYGYT
J gene: TRBJ1-2
V gene: TRBV28